This TCR beta chain was sequenced in a study of cytomegalovirus exposure and HLA in healthy donors. Germline V gene data show CDR1 as SGDLS and CDR2 as YYNGEE. Trimming took 0 bases from V and 0 from J, leaving 5 bases between them. The CDR3 is 14 residues long. The PCR contained 60 Vbeta and 13 Jbeta primers. Some clones are missing from TCRdb's copy, which holds only in-frame ones; the method was immunoSEQ multiplex PCR. The sample consists of 100,000 to 150,000 clones, 83% of them appearing once. While unrecorded immune exposures were likely, the donors were nominally healthy when sampled. Broader study findings: The sole available immune exposure information was CMV serostatus.

A note on this clone: Its antigen is unidentified.

The V and J genes are TRBV9 and TRBJ2-3; D may be TRBD2 (5 bases). The receptor's source is a man aged 18 to 35 in good health and CMV-seropositive. Sequencing was done on a sample of PBMCs. The CDR3 sequence is CASSVGTSTDTQYF. The CDR3 region has the DNA TGTGCCAGCAGCGTAGGGACTAGCACAGATACGCAGTATTTT.